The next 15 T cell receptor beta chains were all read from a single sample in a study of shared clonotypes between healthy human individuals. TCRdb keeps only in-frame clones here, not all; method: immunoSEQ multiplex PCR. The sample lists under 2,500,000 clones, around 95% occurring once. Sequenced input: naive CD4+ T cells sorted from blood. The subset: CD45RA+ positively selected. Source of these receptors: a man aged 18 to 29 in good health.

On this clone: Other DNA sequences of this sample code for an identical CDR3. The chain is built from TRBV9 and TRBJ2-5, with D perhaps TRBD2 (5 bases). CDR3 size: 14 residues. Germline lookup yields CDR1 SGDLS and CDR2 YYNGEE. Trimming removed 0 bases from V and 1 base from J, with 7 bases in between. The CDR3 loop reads CASSVGGFQETQYF. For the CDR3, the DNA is TGTGCCAGCAGCGTAGGAGGGTTCCAAGAGACCCAGTACTTC.

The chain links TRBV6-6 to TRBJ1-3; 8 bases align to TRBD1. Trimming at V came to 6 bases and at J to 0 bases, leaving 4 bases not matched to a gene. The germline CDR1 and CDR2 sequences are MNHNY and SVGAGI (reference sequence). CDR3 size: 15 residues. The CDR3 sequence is CASRPTGASGNTIYF. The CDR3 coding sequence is TGTGCCAGCAGACCGACAGGGGCCTCTGGAAACACCATATATTTT.

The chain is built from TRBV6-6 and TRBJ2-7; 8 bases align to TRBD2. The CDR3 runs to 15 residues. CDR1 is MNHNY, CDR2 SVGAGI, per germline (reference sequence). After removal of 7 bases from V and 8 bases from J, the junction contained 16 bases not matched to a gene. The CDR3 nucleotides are TGTGCCAGCATCCCGGCGGCGGCGGGAGGATTAAAGCAGTACTTC. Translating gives CASIPAAAGGLKQYF.

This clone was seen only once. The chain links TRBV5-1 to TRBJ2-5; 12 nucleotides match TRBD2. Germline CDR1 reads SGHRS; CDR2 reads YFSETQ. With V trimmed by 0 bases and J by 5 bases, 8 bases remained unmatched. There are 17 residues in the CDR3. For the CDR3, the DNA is TGCGCCAGCAGCTTGGGGATGACTAGCGGGAGTTGGGAGACCCAGTACTTC. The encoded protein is CASSLGMTSGSWETQYF.

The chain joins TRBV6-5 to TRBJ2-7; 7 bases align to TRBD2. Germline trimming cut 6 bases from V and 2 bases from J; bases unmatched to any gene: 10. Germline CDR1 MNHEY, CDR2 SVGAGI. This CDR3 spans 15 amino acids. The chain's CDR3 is CASRYRGTITYEQYF. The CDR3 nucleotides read TGTGCCAGCAGGTACCGGGGGACTATCACCTACGAGCAGTACTTC.

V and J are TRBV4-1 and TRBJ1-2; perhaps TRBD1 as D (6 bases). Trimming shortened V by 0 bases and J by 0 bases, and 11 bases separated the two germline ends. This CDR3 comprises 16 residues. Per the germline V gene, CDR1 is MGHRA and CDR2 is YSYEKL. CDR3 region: CASSQDWSGANYGYTF. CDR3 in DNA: TGCGCCAGCAGCCAAGATTGGTCAGGGGCTAACTATGGCTACACCTTC.

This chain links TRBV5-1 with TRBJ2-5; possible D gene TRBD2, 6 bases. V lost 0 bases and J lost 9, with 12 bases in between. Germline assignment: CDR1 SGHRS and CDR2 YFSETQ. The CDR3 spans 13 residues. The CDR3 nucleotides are TGCGCCAGCAGCTTGGCCCTCGGGGGAGCCCAGTACTTC. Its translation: CASSLALGGAQYF.

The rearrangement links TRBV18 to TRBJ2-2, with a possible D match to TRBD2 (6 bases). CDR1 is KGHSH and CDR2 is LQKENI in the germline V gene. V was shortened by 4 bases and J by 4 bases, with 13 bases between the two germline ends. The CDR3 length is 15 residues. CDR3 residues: CASSLAAQSTGELFF. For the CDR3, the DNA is TGTGCCAGCTCACTAGCGGCCCAAAGCACCGGGGAGCTGTTTTTT.

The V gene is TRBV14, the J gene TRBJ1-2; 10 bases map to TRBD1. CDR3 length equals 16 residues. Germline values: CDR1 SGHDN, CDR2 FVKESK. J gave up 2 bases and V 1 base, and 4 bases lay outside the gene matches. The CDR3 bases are TGTGCCAGCAGCCAAGGGACAGGGGGTGACAACTATGGCTACACCTTC. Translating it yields CASSQGTGGDNYGYTF.

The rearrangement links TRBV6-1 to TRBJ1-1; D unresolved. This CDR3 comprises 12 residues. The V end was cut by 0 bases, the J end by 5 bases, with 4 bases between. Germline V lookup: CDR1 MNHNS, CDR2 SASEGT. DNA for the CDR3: TGTGCCAGCAGTGAAGCTTTTACTGAAGCTTTCTTT. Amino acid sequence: CASSEAFTEAFF.

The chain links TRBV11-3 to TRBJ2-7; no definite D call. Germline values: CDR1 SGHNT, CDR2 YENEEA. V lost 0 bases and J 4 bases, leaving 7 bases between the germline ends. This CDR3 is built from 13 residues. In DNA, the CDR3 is TGTGCCAGCAGCTTAGATTCGGATTACGAGCAGTACTTC. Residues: CASSLDSDYEQYF.

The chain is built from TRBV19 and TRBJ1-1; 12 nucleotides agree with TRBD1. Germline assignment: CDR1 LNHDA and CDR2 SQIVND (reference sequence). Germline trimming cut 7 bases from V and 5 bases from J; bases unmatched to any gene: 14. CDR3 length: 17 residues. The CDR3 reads CASTTTGTGGARTEAFF. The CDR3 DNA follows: TGTGCCAGTACCACGACCGGGACAGGGGGCGCGCGGACTGAAGCTTTCTTT.

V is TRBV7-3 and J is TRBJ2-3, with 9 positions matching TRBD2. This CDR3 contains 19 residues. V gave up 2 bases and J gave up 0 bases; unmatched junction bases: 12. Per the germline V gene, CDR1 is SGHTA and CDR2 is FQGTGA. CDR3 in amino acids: CASSLGGGLAVWSTDTQYF. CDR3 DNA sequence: TGTGCCAGCAGCTTAGGAGGGGGACTAGCTGTGTGGAGCACAGATACGCAGTATTTT.

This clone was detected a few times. The CDR3 reads CASSLGITSKNIQYF. CDR3 nucleotide sequence: TGTGCCAGCAGCTTGGGGATAACCTCCAAAAACATTCAGTACTTC. This chain connects TRBV5-6 to TRBJ2-4, with no clear D. Germline CDR1 and CDR2: SGHDT and YYEEEE. This CDR3 has 15 amino acids. Trimming removed 0 bases at V and 2 bases at J, with 9 bases between.

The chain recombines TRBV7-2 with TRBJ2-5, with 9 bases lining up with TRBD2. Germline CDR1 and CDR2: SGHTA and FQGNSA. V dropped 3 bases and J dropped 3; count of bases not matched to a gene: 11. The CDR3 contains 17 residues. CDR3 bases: TGTGCCAGCAGCTTCGGACTAGCGACAATCCAGGAAGAGACCCAGTACTTC. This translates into CASSFGLATIQEETQYF.